These 23 T cell receptor beta chains were all obtained from the same sample, sequenced in a study of cytomegalovirus exposure and HLA in healthy donors. PCR primers comprised 60 Vbeta and 13 Jbeta primers. TCRdb's copy holds only in-frame clones and misses some; the assay was immunoSEQ multiplex PCR. The sample shows fewer than 200,000 clones, approximately 80% of them seen only once. The material sequenced was PBMCs. The receptors come from a woman aged 30 to 39 in good health and CMV-seropositive.

CDR3 DNA sequence: TGCGCCAGCAGCTTGTCAGGGGGAGAGCTCTTGGGGTCCAATCTAGCCAAAAACATTCAGTACTTC. Translation gives CASSLSGGELLGSNLAKNIQYF. V and J are TRBV5-1 and TRBJ2-4, with 7 nucleotides matching TRBD1. The CDR3 sequence is 22 residues long. The germline V gene encodes CDR1 SGHRS and CDR2 YFSETQ. Trimming took 1 base from V and 0 from J; bases not matched to a gene: 22.

The chain recombines TRBV6-4 with TRBJ1-3, with TRBD1 matching 7 bases. The CDR3 is 16 amino acids. The germline V gene has CDR1 MRHNA and CDR2 SNTAGT. Trimming at V came to 2 bases and at J to 4 bases, leaving 8 bases not matched to a gene. Written as DNA, the CDR3 is TGTGCCAGCAGTGACCCGAGGACAGGAGAAGGAAACACCATATATTTT. Translating it yields CASSDPRTGEGNTIYF.

The CDR3 nucleotides are TGTGCCAGCAGCCCGGGGACAGGGGAGTGGCAGCCCCAGCATTTT. It codes for CASSPGTGEWQPQHF. The V and J genes are TRBV7-2 and TRBJ1-5; 10 bases match TRBD1. This CDR3 contains 15 residues. Germline trimming cut 5 bases from V and 7 bases from J; bases unmatched to any gene: 8. The germline gives CDR1 SGHTA, CDR2 FQGNSA.

The chain employs TRBV2 and TRBJ2-7, with D perhaps matching TRBD1 (5 bases). The CDR3 contains 13 residues. Trimming stripped 6 bases from V and 6 bases from J, with 15 bases between. The germline V gene has CDR1 SNHLY and CDR2 FYNNEI. DNA of the CDR3: TGTGCCAGCAGACCAGGGTGGGTTTCCGAGCAGTACTTC. Its protein is CASRPGWVSEQYF.

Comments on this clone: One end of the junction fails to match germline, which may point to a read error. The chain is built from TRBV7-9 and TRBJ1-3; D unclear. Looked up from germline, CDR1 is SEHNR and CDR2 is FQNEAQ (reference sequence). The CDR3 is 16 residues long. For the CDR3, the DNA is TGTGCCAGCACCTTAGGAGGAACGGTCAGTGGAAACACCATATATTTT. This translates into CASTLGGTVSGNTIYF.

V is TRBV6-5 and J is TRBJ1-5; TRBD1 aligns across 7 bases. Germline CDR1 and CDR2: MNHEY and SVGAGI. The V and J ends lost 8 bases and 3 bases, in that order; junction bases with no gene match: 10. The CDR3 contains 15 residues. The CDR3 loop is CASRDRASSNQPQHF. The CDR3 DNA sequence: TGTGCCAGCCGAGACAGGGCCTCCTCCAATCAGCCCCAGCATTTT.

CDR3 coding DNA: TGTGCCAGCAGCGTAGCCCAGCGGGGGAACACCGGGGAGCTGTTTTTT. Translated: CASSVAQRGNTGELFF. The J gene is TRBJ2-2, the V gene TRBV9, with 7 bases identical to TRBD2. Germline loops: CDR1 SGDLS, CDR2 YYNGEE. CDR3 length: 16 residues. V was pared by 0 bases and J by 1 base, with 3 bases of the junction left unmatched.

The chain uses TRBV7-3 and TRBJ2-3, with 9 bases lining up with TRBD2. Germline CDR1 and CDR2: SGHTA and FQGTGA. The CDR3 extends over 16 amino acids. The junction had 10 bases not matched to a gene; V was cut back by 6 bases and J by 3 bases. The CDR3 reads CASSQRRGLATDTQYF. The CDR3 coding sequence is TGTGCCAGCAGTCAAAGGAGGGGACTAGCAACAGATACGCAGTATTTT.

The V gene is TRBV28, the J gene TRBJ1-6; no firm D call. The CDR3 is 15 amino acids. CDR1 is MDHEN and CDR2 is SYDVKM in the germline V gene. V lost 3 bases, J lost 6 bases, and 12 bases lay in between. The CDR3 spells CASSLAGSGNSPLHF. As DNA, the CDR3 is TGTGCCAGCAGTTTGGCCGGGTCGGGTAATTCACCCCTCCACTTT. Full variable domain (outside the CDR3, taken from reference TRBV28 and TRBJ1-6): DVKVTQSSRYLVKRTGEKVFLECVQDMDHENMFWYRQDPGLGLRLIYFSYDVKMKEKGDIPEGYSVSREKKERFSLILESASTNQTSMYLCASSLAGSGNSPLHFGNGTRLTVT.

For the CDR3, the DNA is TGTGCCAGCAGTGACGAGGGTCATTCACCCCTCCACTTT. Its translation: CASSDEGHSPLHF. The V gene is TRBV2, the J gene TRBJ1-6; D remains unclear. The CDR3 is 13 amino acids. Germline CDR1 SNHLY, CDR2 FYNNEI. V was clipped by 3 bases and J by 8 bases, with 8 bases between them. Drawing the rest from reference TRBV2 and TRBJ1-6, the complete variable domain is EPEVTQTPSHQVTQMGQEVILRCVPISNHLYFYWYRQILGQKVEFLVSFYNNEISEKSEIFDDQFSVERPDGSNFTLKIRSTKLEDSAMYFCASSDEGHSPLHFGNGTRLTVT.

This chain uses TRBV18 with TRBJ1-4; 7 bases are shared with TRBD1. V lost 6 bases and J lost 8; bases outside the gene matches: 6. Looked up from germline, CDR1 is KGHSH and CDR2 is LQKENI. This CDR3 region has 13 residues. CDR3 residues: CASSRDSGEKLFF. In DNA, the CDR3 is TGTGCCAGCTCCAGGGACAGCGGGGAAAAACTGTTTTTT.

The chain employs TRBV4-3 and TRBJ2-2, with D hard to call. CDR3 length: 16 residues. V lost 4 bases to trimming and J lost 7 bases, with 19 bases between them. Germline V gene data show CDR1 as LGHNA and CDR2 as YSLEER. CDR3 DNA sequence: TGCGCCAGCAGCCCCGGAGCCTTAGTCAAATTCGGGGAGCTGTTTTTT. Translated: CASSPGALVKFGELFF.

The rearrangement links TRBV28 to TRBJ1-1; no clear D gene. Germline values: CDR1 MDHEN, CDR2 SYDVKM. V was clipped by 8 bases and J by 3 bases, with 16 bases between them. This CDR3 has 14 amino acids. CDR3: CASVLPGDYTEAFF. The CDR3 DNA sequence: TGTGCCAGCGTGTTACCGGGAGATTACACTGAAGCTTTCTTT.

The chain has TRBV5-6 and TRBJ2-5, with TRBD1 matching over 8 bases. Germline V gene lookup returns CDR1 SGHDT and CDR2 YYEEEE. The CDR3 consists of 14 residues. After removal of 4 bases from V and 3 bases from J, the junction contained 5 bases not matched to a gene. The CDR3 sequence is CASSLWTGKETQYF. The CDR3, as DNA: TGTGCCAGCAGCCTCTGGACAGGGAAAGAGACCCAGTACTTC.

The V and J genes are TRBV2 and TRBJ2-7; 7 bases map to TRBD1. Germline V CDR1 and CDR2: SNHLY, FYNNEI. The J segment lost 3 bases and the V segment lost 3 bases, leaving 5 bases of the junction unmatched. The CDR3 spans 14 residues. CDR3 nucleotides: TGTGCCAGCAGTGACGTGACAGGGTTCTACGAGCAGTACTTC. Its protein product is CASSDVTGFYEQYF.

The chain carries TRBV4-3 and TRBJ2-3; unclear D gene. V dropped 4 bases and J dropped 0 bases, with 11 bases sitting between them. CDR3 length: 15 residues. Germline V gives CDR1 LGHNA, CDR2 YSLEER. CDR3 residues: CASSPFYSSTDTQYF. The CDR3 nucleotides read TGCGCCAGCAGCCCGTTTTACAGCAGCACAGATACGCAGTATTTT.

The V and J genes are TRBV7-3 and TRBJ2-7; D might be TRBD1 (6 bases). The germline V gene encodes CDR1 SGHTA and CDR2 FQGTGA. This CDR3 region has 14 residues. Trimming shortened V by 4 bases and J by 5 bases, and 15 bases separated the two germline ends. The CDR3 loop reads CASSSPTGLDEQYF. For the CDR3, the DNA is TGTGCCAGCAGCTCTCCGACAGGTTTGGACGAGCAGTACTTC.

The chain combines TRBV19 with TRBJ2-7; D perhaps matches TRBD2 (5 bases). The CDR3 loop spans 15 amino acids. V was trimmed by 6 bases and J by 3 bases, leaving 18 bases between them. The germline V gene encodes CDR1 LNHDA and CDR2 SQIVND (reference sequence). CDR3 loop: CASSPGSIFNYEQYF. The CDR3 region has the DNA TGTGCCAGTAGCCCGGGATCCATATTTAACTACGAGCAGTACTTC.

The chain couples TRBV4-1 to TRBJ2-3, with 11 positions matching TRBD2. Trimming removed 0 bases from V and 5 bases from J; junction bases left unmatched: 13. From germline, CDR1 is MGHRA and CDR2 YSYEKL. The CDR3 sequence is 19 residues long. The CDR3 region is CASSQENRGSGGAIDTQYF. The CDR3 nucleotides are TGCGCCAGCAGCCAAGAGAATAGAGGTAGCGGGGGGGCGATAGATACGCAGTATTTT.

The rearrangement joins TRBV18 to TRBJ2-7, with 8 nucleotides matching TRBD1. V lost 8 bases, J lost 3 bases, and 6 bases stayed unmatched. Per the germline V gene, CDR1 is KGHSH and CDR2 is LQKENI. The CDR3 runs 13 residues. In DNA, the CDR3 is TGTGCCAGCCATCCTGACAGGGGCTACGAGCAGTACTTC. It is translated as CASHPDRGYEQYF.

V gene TRBV5-1 combines with J gene TRBJ2-1, with 8 bases aligning to TRBD2. CDR1 SGHRS and CDR2 YFSETQ come from the germline V gene. V shed 0 bases, J shed 6 bases, and the junction held 11 bases outside the gene matches. The CDR3 sequence is 17 residues long. CDR3 bases: TGCGCCAGCAGCTTGGGAGGAGGAGCGGGGGCCTTCAATGAGCAGTTCTTC. Its protein product is CASSLGGGAGAFNEQFF.

This chain links TRBV4-3 with TRBJ2-7; 12 bases line up with TRBD2. The junction had 9 bases not matched to a gene; V was cut back by 1 base and J by 2 bases. Germline loops: CDR1 LGHNA, CDR2 YSLEER. The CDR3 is 18 residues long. Here the CDR3 reads CASSQVAPASGGAYEQYF. CDR3 nucleotide sequence: TGCGCCAGCAGCCAAGTCGCCCCGGCTAGCGGGGGGGCCTACGAGCAGTACTTC.

The chain combines TRBV7-9 with TRBJ2-3; no firm D call. CDR1 is SEHNR and CDR2 is FQNEAQ in the germline V gene (reference sequence). Trimming stripped 2 bases from V and 0 bases from J, with 9 bases between. The CDR3 covers 15 residues. The CDR3, as DNA: TGTGCCAGCAGCTTAAAACGGGTCAGCACAGATACGCAGTATTTT. It yields the protein CASSLKRVSTDTQYF.